This note documents a single T cell receptor (beta chain) sequence. The table came from immunoSEQ multiplex PCR; TCRdb's copy has only in-frame clones and leaves some out. The sample holds 6,000 to 8,500 clones, 70% seen once. Positive magnetic bead selection isolated CD4+ and CD8+ cells, and flow cytometry checked purity. The data stem from a study of somatic mutations in cytotoxic T cells in rheumatoid arthritis. Background on the study: Sorted by flow to nearly 100% purity were some V beta antibody-stained T-cell populations, including V beta1+ cells sequenced for TCRB.

The sequence came from a man in his forties in good health. The specimen was CD8+ T cells sorted from blood.

CDR3 bases: TGTGCCAGCAGATTTTACCCGGGACCCTCCTACAATGAGCAGTTCTTC. Amino acids: CASRFYPGPSYNEQFF. The V call is TRBV28, the J call TRBJ2-1; D might be TRBD1 or TRBD2, each matching 5 bases. The CDR3 length is 16 residues. Trimming pared 6 bases from V and 0 bases from J, leaving 15 bases between. Per the germline V gene, CDR1 is MDHEN and CDR2 is SYDVKM.